The rows below give T cell receptor beta chains drawn from one sample of a study of blood T cell repertoires in COVID-19. Sequenced by immunoSEQ multiplex PCR; TCRdb stores in-frame clones only, minus some. The data contain 100,000 or so clones, 70% to 90% of them singletons. The sequenced sample consisted of peripheral blood. These receptors all come from a man in his 60s with acute or convalescent COVID-19. The CDR3 runs from the conserved cysteine through the conserved F or W. D genes are given only for firm matches. Clone size, where shown, is once, few, many, or a class for clones that have expanded.

cdr3_nt: TGTGCCAGCAGCTTGCTAACTGAAAAACTGTTTTTT
cdr3_aa: CASSLLTEKLFF
clone_size: many
j_call: TRBJ1-4
v_call: TRBV5-8
d_call: -

cdr3_nt: TGTGCCAGCAGTTCGTCGGGAGATACGCAGTATTTT
cdr3_aa: CASSSSGDTQYF
clone_size: few
j_call: TRBJ2-3
v_call: TRBV12-3/TRBV12-4
d_call: -

cdr3_nt: TGTGCCAGCAGCGTCTTCCGACAGGGAGAGACCCAGTACTTC
cdr3_aa: CASSVFRQGETQYF
clone_size: -
j_call: TRBJ2-5
v_call: TRBV9
d_call: TRBD1

cdr3_nt: TGTGCCAGCAGCGTAAGAGGGACAGGGGGCGTCTATGGCTACACCTTC
cdr3_aa: CASSVRGTGGVYGYTF
clone_size: -
j_call: TRBJ1-2
v_call: TRBV9
d_call: TRBD1

cdr3_nt: TGCGCCAGCAGCTGGACAGGGGGCGGAGTGGTCAATGAGCAGTTCTTC
cdr3_aa: CASSWTGGGVVNEQFF
clone_size: -
j_call: TRBJ2-1
v_call: TRBV5-1
d_call: TRBD1

cdr3_nt: TGTGCCAGCAGCTGGGGACTAGCGGGAGCAGATACGCAGTATTTT
cdr3_aa: CASSWGLAGADTQYF
clone_size: -
j_call: TRBJ2-3
v_call: TRBV7-6
d_call: TRBD2

cdr3_nt: TGTGCCAGCAGTTTCCTTGGGCTAGCGGGACTTACAGATACGCAGTATTTT
cdr3_aa: CASSFLGLAGLTDTQYF
clone_size: few
j_call: TRBJ2-3
v_call: TRBV28
d_call: TRBD2

cdr3_nt: TGTGCCAGCAGTTTACCGAACCCAGTGAACACTGAAGCTTTCTTT
cdr3_aa: CASSLPNPVNTEAFF
clone_size: -
j_call: TRBJ1-1
v_call: TRBV28
d_call: -

cdr3_nt: TGTGCCAGCAGGACAGGGTGGGAAACTGAAGCTTTCTTT
cdr3_aa: CASRTGWETEAFF
clone_size: once
j_call: TRBJ1-1
v_call: TRBV6-6
d_call: TRBD1

cdr3_nt: TGTGCCAGCAGTTCAGGACTAGGCGAAAAACTGTTTTTT
cdr3_aa: CASSSGLGEKLFF
clone_size: -
j_call: TRBJ1-4
v_call: TRBV6-5
d_call: -

cdr3_nt: TGTGCCAGCAGCTTAGATGGTACTAGCGGGAGGCCCCGGGAGACCCAGTACTTC
cdr3_aa: CASSLDGTSGRPRETQYF
clone_size: -
j_call: TRBJ2-5
v_call: TRBV11-2
d_call: TRBD2

cdr3_nt: TGCAGCGTTAGCGGGGGCCAAGAGACCCAGTACTTC
cdr3_aa: CSVSGGQETQYF
clone_size: -
j_call: TRBJ2-5
v_call: TRBV29-1
d_call: TRBD2

cdr3_nt: TGTGCCAGCAGTCTAAGACAGAGATCAAATGGCTACACCTTC
cdr3_aa: CASSLRQRSNGYTF
clone_size: few
j_call: TRBJ1-2
v_call: TRBV27
d_call: -

cdr3_nt: TGTGCCTGGAGTGGTGTAGGGGGCGCAGGATATGGCTACACCTTC
cdr3_aa: CAWSGVGGAGYGYTF
clone_size: -
j_call: TRBJ1-2
v_call: TRBV30
d_call: TRBD1

cdr3_nt: TGTGCCAGTAGCCCCGCGGTGACAGGGGGCGCGATCTATGGCTACACCTTC
cdr3_aa: CASSPAVTGGAIYGYTF
clone_size: -
j_call: TRBJ1-2
v_call: TRBV19
d_call: TRBD1

cdr3_nt: TGCGCCAGCAGCAGCAAGGCAGGGGCTGTTGACGAGCAGTACTTC
cdr3_aa: CASSSKAGAVDEQYF
clone_size: -
j_call: TRBJ2-7
v_call: TRBV5-1
d_call: -

cdr3_nt: TGTGCCAGCAAAGGGGGTTTCGGGGGGTATAATGAAAAACTGTTTTTT
cdr3_aa: CASKGGFGGYNEKLFF
clone_size: -
j_call: TRBJ1-4
v_call: TRBV2
d_call: -

cdr3_nt: TGTGCCAGCAGTAGCGGGGGTCCCCGGGAGCAGTACTTC
cdr3_aa: CASSSGGPREQYF
clone_size: -
j_call: TRBJ2-7
v_call: TRBV7-2
d_call: TRBD2

cdr3_nt: TGTGCCAGCAGTGAGGAGAACACCATATATTTT
cdr3_aa: CASSEENTIYF
clone_size: -
j_call: TRBJ1-3
v_call: TRBV2
d_call: -

cdr3_nt: TGTGCCAGCAAGGGGAACTACGAGCAGTACTTC
cdr3_aa: CASKGNYEQYF
clone_size: -
j_call: TRBJ2-7
v_call: TRBV27
d_call: -

cdr3_nt: TGCGCCAGCAGCTTGGGATTTGGACTGGTTGACAGGGCCCGTGCTACGCAGTATTTT
cdr3_aa: CASSLGFGLVDRARATQYF
clone_size: -
j_call: TRBJ2-3
v_call: TRBV5-1
d_call: TRBD1

cdr3_nt: TGTGCCAGCAGCTTGGCGGCTTCCTACAATGAGCAGTTCTTC
cdr3_aa: CASSLAASYNEQFF
clone_size: -
j_call: TRBJ2-1
v_call: TRBV7-9
d_call: -

cdr3_nt: TGTGCCAGCAGCGAACTAGCGGTCTCCTACAATGAGCAGTTCTTC
cdr3_aa: CASSELAVSYNEQFF
clone_size: -
j_call: TRBJ2-1
v_call: TRBV9
d_call: TRBD2

cdr3_nt: TGTGCCAGTAGTATTCGCGGGAGAATCTACGAGCAGTACTTC
cdr3_aa: CASSIRGRIYEQYF
clone_size: -
j_call: TRBJ2-7
v_call: TRBV19
d_call: TRBD2

cdr3_nt: TGCGCCAGCAGCTTGGGGGGGCTAGCTGAAGAGCAGTACTTC
cdr3_aa: CASSLGGLAEEQYF
clone_size: -
j_call: TRBJ2-7
v_call: TRBV5-1
d_call: -

cdr3_nt: TGTGCCAGCAGTCGTCGGAGAGATACGCAGTATTTT
cdr3_aa: CASSRRRDTQYF
clone_size: -
j_call: TRBJ2-3
v_call: TRBV6-2/TRBV6-3
d_call: -

cdr3_nt: TGTGCCAGCAGCGTATTTTCAGGGGCGAGAGGTACCGGGGAGCTGTTTTTT
cdr3_aa: CASSVFSGARGTGELFF
clone_size: -
j_call: TRBJ2-2
v_call: TRBV9
d_call: -

cdr3_nt: TGTGCCAGTACCCTGGGGGGGCCTGGAAACACCATATATTTT
cdr3_aa: CASTLGGPGNTIYF
clone_size: -
j_call: TRBJ1-3
v_call: TRBV19
d_call: -

cdr3_nt: TGTGCCGGAGTCTCCAGAGGAAATGGCTACACCTTC
cdr3_aa: CAGVSRGNGYTF
clone_size: -
j_call: TRBJ1-2
v_call: TRBV2
d_call: -

cdr3_nt: TGTGCCACCAGCAGAGGTCAGGTGGCAGATACGCAGTATTTT
cdr3_aa: CATSRGQVADTQYF
clone_size: -
j_call: TRBJ2-3
v_call: TRBV15
d_call: -

cdr3_nt: TGTGCCACCGTGGAGAGCAGTTCTGGAAACACCATATATTTT
cdr3_aa: CATVESSSGNTIYF
clone_size: -
j_call: TRBJ1-3
v_call: TRBV25-1
d_call: -

cdr3_nt: TGTGCTAGTGGTTTGGTCCGTGGGGGGGCAGATCAGCCCCAGCATTTT
cdr3_aa: CASGLVRGGADQPQHF
clone_size: -
j_call: TRBJ1-5
v_call: TRBV12-5
d_call: -

cdr3_nt: TGTGCCAGCAGCTTCTCCGGGACTAGCAACGAGCAGTTCTTC
cdr3_aa: CASSFSGTSNEQFF
clone_size: -
j_call: TRBJ2-1
v_call: TRBV11-2
d_call: TRBD2

cdr3_nt: TGTGCCAGCAGCTTAGACTTCGGGGAGCTGTTTTTT
cdr3_aa: CASSLDFGELFF
clone_size: once
j_call: TRBJ2-2
v_call: TRBV7-9
d_call: -

cdr3_nt: TGTGCCACCAGCAGAGGACAGTCCTACTCTGGAAACACCATATATTTT
cdr3_aa: CATSRGQSYSGNTIYF
clone_size: -
j_call: TRBJ1-3
v_call: TRBV15
d_call: -

cdr3_nt: TGTGCCAGGAGAGAGGCAGATACGCAGTATTTT
cdr3_aa: CARREADTQYF
clone_size: -
j_call: TRBJ2-3
v_call: TRBV2
d_call: -

cdr3_nt: TGTGCCACCAGACTAGCGGGGCTCACCGGGGAGCTGTTTTTT
cdr3_aa: CATRLAGLTGELFF
clone_size: -
j_call: TRBJ2-2
v_call: TRBV19
d_call: TRBD2

cdr3_nt: TGTGCCAGCAGCGGCCGGGACATTGGAAACACCATATATTTT
cdr3_aa: CASSGRDIGNTIYF
clone_size: once
j_call: TRBJ1-3
v_call: TRBV14
d_call: -

cdr3_nt: TGTGCCAGCAGCTTAACCAGGGGTCGTGCTGAAGCTTTCTTT
cdr3_aa: CASSLTRGRAEAFF
clone_size: -
j_call: TRBJ1-1
v_call: TRBV7-2
d_call: -

cdr3_nt: TGTGCCTCAACAGCCTATGGCTACACCTTC
cdr3_aa: CASTAYGYTF
clone_size: -
j_call: TRBJ1-2
v_call: TRBV30
d_call: -

cdr3_nt: TGTGCCAGCAGTTTCTTAGGCGGCTATGGCTACACCTTC
cdr3_aa: CASSFLGGYGYTF
clone_size: -
j_call: TRBJ1-2
v_call: TRBV27
d_call: -

cdr3_nt: TGCGCCAGCAGCTCTCGGTGGGGGGACGACTTCTCGGTGGGGAGTACCGGGGAGCTGTTTTTT
cdr3_aa: CASSSRWGDDFSVGSTGELFF
clone_size: -
j_call: TRBJ2-2
v_call: TRBV4-1
d_call: -

cdr3_nt: TGCGCCAGCAGCTTGGACACTAGCGGGAATTTAGTAAACATTCAGTACTTC
cdr3_aa: CASSLDTSGNLVNIQYF
clone_size: -
j_call: TRBJ2-4
v_call: TRBV5-1
d_call: TRBD2

cdr3_nt: TGTGCCAGCAGCTTAGGCGTTGGGGCTGGCACCGGGGAGCTGTTTTTT
cdr3_aa: CASSLGVGAGTGELFF
clone_size: -
j_call: TRBJ2-2
v_call: TRBV7-2
d_call: -

cdr3_nt: TGTGCCAGCAGCTATTACACTGAAGCTTTCTTT
cdr3_aa: CASSYYTEAFF
clone_size: once
j_call: TRBJ1-1
v_call: TRBV6-5
d_call: -

cdr3_nt: TGCGCCAGCAGTGTGGGTTTAGGGACAGCCTACGAGCAGTACTTC
cdr3_aa: CASSVGLGTAYEQYF
clone_size: -
j_call: TRBJ2-7
v_call: TRBV10-1
d_call: TRBD1

cdr3_nt: TGTGCCAGCAGACAGGGAGTCTACGAGCAGTACTTC
cdr3_aa: CASRQGVYEQYF
clone_size: -
j_call: TRBJ2-7
v_call: TRBV28
d_call: -

cdr3_nt: TGTGCCAGCAGTTCAATAGCGGGGGGGGCAGATACGCAGTATTTT
cdr3_aa: CASSSIAGGADTQYF
clone_size: -
j_call: TRBJ2-3
v_call: TRBV27
d_call: TRBD2

cdr3_nt: TGCGCCAGCAGCTTGGATAGCCCGGGACAAGTCTATGGCTACACCTTC
cdr3_aa: CASSLDSPGQVYGYTF
clone_size: -
j_call: TRBJ1-2
v_call: TRBV5-1
d_call: -